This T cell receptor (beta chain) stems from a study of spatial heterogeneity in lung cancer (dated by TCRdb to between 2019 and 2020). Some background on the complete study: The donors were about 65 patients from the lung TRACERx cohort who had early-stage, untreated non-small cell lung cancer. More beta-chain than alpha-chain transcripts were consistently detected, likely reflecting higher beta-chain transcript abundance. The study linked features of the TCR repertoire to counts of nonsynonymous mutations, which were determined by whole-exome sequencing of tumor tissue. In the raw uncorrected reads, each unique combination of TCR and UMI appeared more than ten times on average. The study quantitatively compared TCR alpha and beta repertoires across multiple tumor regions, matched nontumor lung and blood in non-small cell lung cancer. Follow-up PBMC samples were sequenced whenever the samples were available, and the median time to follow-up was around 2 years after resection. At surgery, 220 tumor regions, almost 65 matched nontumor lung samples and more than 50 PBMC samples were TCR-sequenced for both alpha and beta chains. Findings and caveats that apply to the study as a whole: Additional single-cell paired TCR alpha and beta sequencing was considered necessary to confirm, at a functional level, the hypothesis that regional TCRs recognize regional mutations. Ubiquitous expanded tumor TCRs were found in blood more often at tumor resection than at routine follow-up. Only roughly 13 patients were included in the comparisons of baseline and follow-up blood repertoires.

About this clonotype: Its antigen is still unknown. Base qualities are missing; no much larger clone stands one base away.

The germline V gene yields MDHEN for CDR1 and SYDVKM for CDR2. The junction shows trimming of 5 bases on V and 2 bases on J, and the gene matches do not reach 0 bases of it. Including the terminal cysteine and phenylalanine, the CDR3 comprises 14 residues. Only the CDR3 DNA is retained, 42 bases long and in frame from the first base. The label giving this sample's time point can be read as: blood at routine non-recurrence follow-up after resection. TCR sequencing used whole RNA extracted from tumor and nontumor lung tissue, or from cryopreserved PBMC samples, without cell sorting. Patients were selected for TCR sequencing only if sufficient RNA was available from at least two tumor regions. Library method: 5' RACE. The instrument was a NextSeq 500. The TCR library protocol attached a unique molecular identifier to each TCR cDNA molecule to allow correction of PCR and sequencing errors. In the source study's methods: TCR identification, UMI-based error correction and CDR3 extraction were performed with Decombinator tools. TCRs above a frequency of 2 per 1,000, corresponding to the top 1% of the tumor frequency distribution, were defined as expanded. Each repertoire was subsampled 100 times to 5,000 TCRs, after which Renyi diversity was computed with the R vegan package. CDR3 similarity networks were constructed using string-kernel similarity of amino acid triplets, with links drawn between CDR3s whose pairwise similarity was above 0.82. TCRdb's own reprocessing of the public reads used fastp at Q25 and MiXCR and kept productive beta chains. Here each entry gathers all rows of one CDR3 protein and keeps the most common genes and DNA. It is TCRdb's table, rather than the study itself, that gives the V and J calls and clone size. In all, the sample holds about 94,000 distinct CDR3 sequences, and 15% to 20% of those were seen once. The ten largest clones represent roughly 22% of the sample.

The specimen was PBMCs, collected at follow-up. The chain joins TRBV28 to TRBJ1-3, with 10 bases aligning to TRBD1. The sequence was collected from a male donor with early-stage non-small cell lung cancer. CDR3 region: CASSGTGAGNTIYF. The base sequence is TGTGCCAGCAGTGGGACAGGGGCTGGAAACACCATATATTTT.